This T cell receptor beta chain was sequenced for a study of blood T cells in healthy people across ages (dated by TCRdb to about 2015). Looking at the study overall: In model experiments, template switching captured about one uniquely barcoded TCR beta cDNA molecule for every two T cells. For two donors (one aged 18 to 29 and one aged 80 or older), the study analyzed two additional independent replicas of 1 million unique cDNA reads from the same blood draw. Four age groups were formed from the donors: young (average 16 years), middle-aged (approximately 41), aged (approximately 60) and long-lived (about 75). Using deep sequencing normalized with unique cDNA molecular identifiers, the study measured how TCR beta repertoire diversity changes with age.

To note about this clonotype: No antigen is known for it. Base qualities are not at hand, and no much larger clone is one base apart.

The library came from 5' RACE. TCRdb records Illumina HiSeq 2500 as the sequencer. A second 7 to 11 cycle PCR used a sample-barcoded 5' primer and a J-beta primer mix. A unique molecular identifier was introduced onto each TCR beta cDNA molecule by a template-switch 5' adaptor carrying 12 random nucleotides. At least 2.5 million CDR3-containing paired-end reads were obtained from each sample. All of the RNA was converted into first-strand cDNA using the Mint cDNA synthesis kit, with a TRBC-specific oligonucleotide serving as the primer. Following uracil-DNA glycosylase treatment, a first 18-cycle PCR with universal primers M1SS and BC2_uni_R was performed on all cDNA. As for the authors' bioinformatics: Each sample was normalized by randomly selecting 1 million high-quality reads, each carrying a distinct molecular identifier. Instead of being binned into consensus sequences, reads that shared molecular identifiers were thrown out. MiTCR, set to a Q25 quality threshold and the strictest error-elimination algorithm, was used for CDR3 identification, clonotype clustering and error correction. A nonparametric unseen species model with Euler transformation was used to estimate a lower bound on total TCR beta diversity. TCRdb trimmed public reads at Q25 via fastp, called clones via MiXCR and kept in-frame beta chains. For every CDR3 protein sequence, its rows merge into one entry that carries the most common genes and DNA. These V and J calls are TCRdb output, not the study's own analysis. This sample is represented by 500,000 to 550,000 distinct CDR3 sequences; around 24% of them were singletons. The ten most abundant clones make up just under 9% of the sample.

From the cysteine through the phenylalanine, the CDR3 covers 16 amino acids. Only the CDR3 DNA stays, 48 bases, in frame from base 1. The V and J ends are trimmed by 4 bases and 5 bases, leaving 22 bases between them. The germline V gene yields SGDLS for CDR1 and YYNGEE for CDR2. The full study reports these points: The CMV infection status of donors was not known, potentially confounding age-related changes in expanded clonotypes. A strong correlation was found between observed TCR beta diversity and the percentage of naive T cells measured by flow cytometry. Observed TCR beta diversity per million T cells fell roughly linearly with age, and a significant reduction was already apparent by age about 36. Estimates of total diversity from one million sequenced T cells were regarded as lower bounds and underestimates. Compared with the aged group, the long-lived group had more naive CD4+ T cells, fewer expanded clones and increased TCR diversity, suggesting age selection. Bulk unsorted PBMC profiling prevented conclusive comparison of naive and antigen-experienced compartments.

The donors were some 39 Caucasian individuals from Russia, aged roughly 6 to 100 years, who were systemically healthy. Each donor gave ten milliliters of peripheral blood, drawn into EDTA-treated Vacutainer tubes. Ficoll-Paque density-gradient centrifugation was used to isolate PBMCs, with at least 6.5 million per sample. Total RNA was extracted from PBMCs with Trizol reagent, with at least 5 micrograms obtained per sample. The percentages of naive CD45RAhigh/CD27high T cells were determined by flow cytometry on a PBMC aliquot from every donor. The data were also submitted as part of a second study, on T cells of mothers and their children. As the second study states: Nine systemically healthy Caucasian individuals, comprising three mothers and their six children, were included as donors. cDNA synthesis used all of the extracted RNA, with approximately 1.4 ug of RNA in each 15 ul reaction. In the second PCR, the M1S primer introduced both the sample barcodes and 2-4 random nucleotides. Each mother yielded over 8.5 million TCR beta CDR3 reads and each child some 3 million reads. In both related and unrelated pairs, thymic selection shapes the output of TCR recombination in a similar way, with inherited differences having only a minor effect. Normalized repertoire overlap was always found to be slightly, but never significantly, higher in related mother-child pairs than in unrelated mother-child pairs. No persistent microchimeric T cell clones were found, with a detection sensitivity of approximately 100 clones per million clonotypes. In the study, deep NGS was used to compare the TCR beta repertoires of mothers and children, and features distinguishing related mother-child pairs from unrelated individuals were sought. Mothers averaged roughly 40 +/- 4 years of age and children averaged roughly 12 +/- 4 years. Libraries were sequenced on Illumina HiSeq 2000 with 100+100 nt paired-end reads after adapter ligation with NEBNext reagents. Mother and child libraries were prepared a month apart and sequenced in separate runs to prevent cross-contamination. Each donor had between roughly 450,000 and 2,300,000 distinct TCR beta clonotypes identified. Naive TCR beta clonotypes were estimated from low-frequency clonotypes matched to each donor's FACS-determined naive share, without sorting.

The chain was built from TRBV9 and TRBJ2-7, and perhaps TRBD2 as D gene, on 7 matching bases. Material for sequencing was blood. This receptor was obtained from a boy aged 5-17 years in good health. The DNA sequence follows: TGTGCCAGCAGCCCTGTCGGGCGGGGGCAACCAGACGAGCAGTACTTC. The resulting protein is CASSPVGRGQPDEQYF.